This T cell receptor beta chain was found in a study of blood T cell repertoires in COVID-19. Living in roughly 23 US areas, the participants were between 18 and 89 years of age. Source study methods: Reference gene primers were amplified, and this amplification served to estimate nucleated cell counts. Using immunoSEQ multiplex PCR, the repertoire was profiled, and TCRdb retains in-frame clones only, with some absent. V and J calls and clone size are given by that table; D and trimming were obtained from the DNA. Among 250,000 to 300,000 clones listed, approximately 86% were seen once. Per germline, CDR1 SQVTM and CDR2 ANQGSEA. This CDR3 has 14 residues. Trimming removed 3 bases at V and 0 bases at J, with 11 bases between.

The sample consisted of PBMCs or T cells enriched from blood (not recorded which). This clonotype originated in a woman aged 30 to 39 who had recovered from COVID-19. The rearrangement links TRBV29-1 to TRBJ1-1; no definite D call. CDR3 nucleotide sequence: TGCAGCGTTGACGTCGCGAGCTTGAACACTGAAGCTTTCTTT. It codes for CSVDVASLNTEAFF.